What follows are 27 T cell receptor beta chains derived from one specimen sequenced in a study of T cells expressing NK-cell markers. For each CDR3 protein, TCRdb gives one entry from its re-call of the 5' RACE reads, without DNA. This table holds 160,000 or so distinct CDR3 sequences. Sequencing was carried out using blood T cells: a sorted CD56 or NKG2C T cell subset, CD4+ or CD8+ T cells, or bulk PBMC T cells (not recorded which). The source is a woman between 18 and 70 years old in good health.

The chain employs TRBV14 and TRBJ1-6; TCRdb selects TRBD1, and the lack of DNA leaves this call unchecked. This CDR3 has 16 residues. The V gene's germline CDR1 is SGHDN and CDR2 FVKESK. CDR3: CASSQGGSRGNSPLHF.

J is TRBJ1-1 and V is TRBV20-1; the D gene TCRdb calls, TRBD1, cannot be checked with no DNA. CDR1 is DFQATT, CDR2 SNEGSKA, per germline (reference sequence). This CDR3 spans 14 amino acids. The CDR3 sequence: CSARDDRTGAEAFF.

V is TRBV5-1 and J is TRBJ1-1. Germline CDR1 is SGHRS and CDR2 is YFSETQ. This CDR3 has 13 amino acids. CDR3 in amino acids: CASSLYQETEAFF.

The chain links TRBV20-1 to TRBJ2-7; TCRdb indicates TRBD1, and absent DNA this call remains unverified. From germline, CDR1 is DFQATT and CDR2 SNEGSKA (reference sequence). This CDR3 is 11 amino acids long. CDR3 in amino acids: CSVGQGYEQYF.

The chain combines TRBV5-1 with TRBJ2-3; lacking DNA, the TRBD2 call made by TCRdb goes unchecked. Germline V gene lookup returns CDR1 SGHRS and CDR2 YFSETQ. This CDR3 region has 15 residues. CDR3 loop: CASSFGRNEADTQYF. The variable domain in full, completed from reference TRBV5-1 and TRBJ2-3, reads KAGVTQTPRYLIKTRGQQVTLSCSPISGHRSVSWYQQTPGQGLQFLFEYFSETQRNKGNFPGRFSGRQFSNSRSEMNVSTLELGDSALYLCASSFGRNEADTQYFGPGTRLTVL.

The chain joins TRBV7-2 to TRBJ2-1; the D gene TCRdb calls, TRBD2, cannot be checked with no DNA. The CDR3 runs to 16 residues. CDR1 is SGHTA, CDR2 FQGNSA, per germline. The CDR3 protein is CASSPNLAGAYNEQFF.

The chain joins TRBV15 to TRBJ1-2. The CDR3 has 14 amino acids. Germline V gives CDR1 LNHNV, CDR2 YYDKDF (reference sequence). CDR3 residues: CATSRGGGVYGYTF.

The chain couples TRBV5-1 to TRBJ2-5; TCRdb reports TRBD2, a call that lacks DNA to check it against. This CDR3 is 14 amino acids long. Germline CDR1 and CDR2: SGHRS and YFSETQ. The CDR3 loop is CASSLTFSPETQYF.

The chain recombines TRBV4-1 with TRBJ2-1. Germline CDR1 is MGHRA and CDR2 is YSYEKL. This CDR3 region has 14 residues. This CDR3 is CASSQDRGRNEQFF.

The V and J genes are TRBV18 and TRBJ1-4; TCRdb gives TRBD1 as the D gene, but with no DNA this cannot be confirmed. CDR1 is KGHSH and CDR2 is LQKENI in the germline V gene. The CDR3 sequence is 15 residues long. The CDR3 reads CASSPETGGGEKLFF.

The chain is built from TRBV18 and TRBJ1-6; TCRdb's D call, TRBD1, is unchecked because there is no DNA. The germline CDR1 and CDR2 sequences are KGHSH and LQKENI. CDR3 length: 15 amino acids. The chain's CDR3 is CASSPDGRGNSPLHF.

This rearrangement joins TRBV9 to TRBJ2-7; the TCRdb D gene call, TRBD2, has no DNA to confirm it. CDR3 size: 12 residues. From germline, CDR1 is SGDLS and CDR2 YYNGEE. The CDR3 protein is CANVSGGDEQYF.

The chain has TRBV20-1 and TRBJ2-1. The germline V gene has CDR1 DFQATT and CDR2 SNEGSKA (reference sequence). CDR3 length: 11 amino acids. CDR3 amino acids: CSATLRNEQFF.

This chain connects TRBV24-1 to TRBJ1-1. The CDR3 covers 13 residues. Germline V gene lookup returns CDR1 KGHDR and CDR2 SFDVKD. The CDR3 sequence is CATSEGHNTEAFF.

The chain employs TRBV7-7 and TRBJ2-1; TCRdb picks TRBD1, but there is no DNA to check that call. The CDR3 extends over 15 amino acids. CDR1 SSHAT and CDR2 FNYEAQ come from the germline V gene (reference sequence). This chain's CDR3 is CASSLDNSQGYEQFF.

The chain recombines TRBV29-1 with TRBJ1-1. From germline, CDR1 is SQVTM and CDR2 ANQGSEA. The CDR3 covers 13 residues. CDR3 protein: CSVVRQLNTEAFF.

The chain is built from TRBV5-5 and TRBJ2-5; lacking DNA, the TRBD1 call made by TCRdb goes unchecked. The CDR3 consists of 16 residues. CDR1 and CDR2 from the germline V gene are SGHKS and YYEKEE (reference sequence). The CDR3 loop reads CASSSITGTGAETQYF.

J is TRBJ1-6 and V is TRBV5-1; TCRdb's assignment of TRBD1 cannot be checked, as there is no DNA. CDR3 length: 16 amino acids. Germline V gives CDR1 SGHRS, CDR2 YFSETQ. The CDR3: CASSDIPGQTNSPLHF.

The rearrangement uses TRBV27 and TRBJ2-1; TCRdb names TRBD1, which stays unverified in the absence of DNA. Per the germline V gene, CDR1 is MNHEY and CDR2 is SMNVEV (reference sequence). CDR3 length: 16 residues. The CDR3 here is CASRRGGGGSYNEQFF.

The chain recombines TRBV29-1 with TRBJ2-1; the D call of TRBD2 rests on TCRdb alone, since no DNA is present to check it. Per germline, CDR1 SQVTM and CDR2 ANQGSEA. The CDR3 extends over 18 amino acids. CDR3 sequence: CSVTGLAGGLSTYNEQFF.

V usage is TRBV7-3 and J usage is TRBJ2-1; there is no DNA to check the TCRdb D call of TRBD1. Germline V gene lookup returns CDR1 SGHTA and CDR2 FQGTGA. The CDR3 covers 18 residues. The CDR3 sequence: CASSPRQGATLKYNEQFF.

CDR3 region: CASALAGTALQLMYNEQFF. The gene calls are TRBV2 and TRBJ2-1; the TCRdb D gene call, TRBD1, has no DNA to confirm it. Germline CDR1 and CDR2: SNHLY and FYNNEI. The length of the CDR3 is 19 residues.

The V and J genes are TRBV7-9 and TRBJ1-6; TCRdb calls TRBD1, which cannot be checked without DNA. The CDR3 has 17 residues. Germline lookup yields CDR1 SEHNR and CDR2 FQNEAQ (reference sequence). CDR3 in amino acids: CASSLGEGDTDNSPLHF.

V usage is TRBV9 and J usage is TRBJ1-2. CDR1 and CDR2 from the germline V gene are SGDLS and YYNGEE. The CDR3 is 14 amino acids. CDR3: CASSLDSVATGYTF. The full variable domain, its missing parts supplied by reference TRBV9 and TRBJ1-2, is DSGVTQTPKHLITATGQRVTLRCSPRSGDLSVYWYQQSLDQGLQFLIQYYNGEERAKGNILERFSAQQFPDLHSELNLSSLELGDSALYFCASSLDSVATGYTFGSGTRLTVV.

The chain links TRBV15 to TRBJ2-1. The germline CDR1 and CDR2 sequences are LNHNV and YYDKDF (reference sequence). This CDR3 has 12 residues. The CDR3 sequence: CATSASGNEQFF.

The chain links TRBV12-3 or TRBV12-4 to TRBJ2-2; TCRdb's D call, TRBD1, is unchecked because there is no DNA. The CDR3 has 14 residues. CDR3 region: CASSSRTGTGELFF.

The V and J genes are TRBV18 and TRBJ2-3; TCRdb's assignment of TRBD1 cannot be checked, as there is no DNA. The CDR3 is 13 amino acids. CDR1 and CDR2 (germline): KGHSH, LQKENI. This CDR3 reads CASSSTVSDTQYF.